The next 28 T cell receptor beta chains were all read from a single sample in a study of Tregs in tolerant kidney transplant recipients. Profiled with immunoSEQ multiplex PCR; TCRdb holds only in-frame clones, not every one. This sample has roughly 120,000 clones, with roughly 92% found just once. The specimen was CD4+ T cells from blood. Every receptor here comes from a human donor in good health.

The J gene is TRBJ1-6, the V gene TRBV11-2; D is perhaps TRBD1 (5 bases). This CDR3 spans 13 amino acids. V was shortened by 1 base and J by 13 bases, with 11 bases between the two germline ends. Germline V gene sequence: CDR1 SGHAT, CDR2 FQNNGV. In DNA form, the CDR3 reads TGTGCCAGCAGCTTAGCCGGGACCTTCCCCCTCCACTTT. It specifies CASSLAGTFPLHF.

V and J are TRBV19 and TRBJ1-2; a weak D match, TRBD1 (5 bases). Germline values: CDR1 LNHDA, CDR2 SQIVND (reference sequence). V shed 0 bases and J shed 5 bases, with 10 bases lying between them. This CDR3 is 14 amino acids long. The CDR3 coding sequence is TGTGCCAGTAGTATAGATGCCCAGGGATATGGCTACACCTTC. Residues: CASSIDAQGYGYTF.

This chain connects TRBV5-5 to TRBJ2-7; 7 bases line up with TRBD2. Looked up from germline, CDR1 is SGHKS and CDR2 is YYEKEE (reference sequence). The CDR3 sequence is 18 residues long. J gave up 2 bases and V 1 base, and 15 bases lay outside the gene matches. In nucleotides, the CDR3 is TGTGCCAGCAGCTTGTCTACTAGCGCAACTTACCCAACCTACGAGCAGTACTTC. Its translation is CASSLSTSATYPTYEQYF. The full variable domain, its missing parts supplied by reference TRBV5-5 and TRBJ2-7, is DAGVTQSPTHLIKTRGQQVTLRCSPISGHKSVSWYQQVLGQGPQFIFQYYEKEERGRGNFPDRFSARQFPNYSSELNVNALLLGDSALYLCASSLSTSATYPTYEQYFGPGTRLTVT.

The J gene is TRBJ2-2, the V gene TRBV21-1; the D segment call TRBD2 is taken from the table without a DNA check. TRBV21-1 is a documented pseudogene. The CDR3 length is 19 residues. The CDR3 loop reads CASSKKTSGTSGKDGELFF. The CDR3 DNA sequence: TGTGCCAGCAGCAAAAAAACCTCCGGGACTAGCGGGAAGGACGGGGAGCTGTTTTTT.

The CDR3: CASEDRGGYYEQYF. CDR3 bases: TGTGCCAGTGAAGATCGAGGAGGGTACTACGAGCAGTACTTC. The chain couples TRBV6-1 to TRBJ2-7; possibly TRBD2 for D (6 bases). The V gene lost 9 bases and the J gene lost 3 bases, with 18 bases spanning the gap. Germline assignment: CDR1 MNHNS and CDR2 SASEGT. This CDR3 comprises 14 residues.

V and J are TRBV10-3 and TRBJ2-7, with D uncertain. Per germline, CDR1 ENHRY and CDR2 SYGVKD. The ends were cut back, 5 bases at V and 3 bases at J, with 11 bases in the middle. The CDR3 is made up of 13 amino acids. CDR3 coding DNA: TGTGCCATCAGTTTCGGTGTCGACTACGAGCAGTACTTC. Protein product: CAISFGVDYEQYF.

This chain connects TRBV19 to TRBJ1-1; D possibly corresponds to TRBD1 (5 bases). This CDR3 spans 14 amino acids. Germline V gene lookup returns CDR1 LNHDA and CDR2 SQIVND (reference sequence). Trimming pared 2 bases from V and 4 bases from J, leaving 11 bases between. In DNA form, the CDR3 reads TGTGCCAGTAGTATACAGGGTGTAGGCACTGAAGCTTTCTTT. As protein: CASSIQGVGTEAFF.

V usage is TRBV5-1 and J usage is TRBJ1-6; a weak D match, TRBD1 (5 bases). CDR3 length: 15 residues. From germline, CDR1 is SGHRS and CDR2 YFSETQ. Trimming stripped 1 base from V and 5 bases from J, with 10 bases between. The CDR3, as DNA: TGCGCCAGCAGCTTGATGGGGGTAGATAATTCACCCCTCCACTTT. This codes for CASSLMGVDNSPLHF.

The gene calls are TRBV9 and TRBJ2-3, with TRBD1 matching 9 bases. Germline-derived CDR1 and CDR2 are SGDLS and YYNGEE. The CDR3 sequence is 13 residues long. Trimming cost V 1 base and J 9 bases; bases outside gene matches: 3. CDR3 nucleotides: TGTGCCAGCAGCGTAAGACAGGGGGGAACGCAGTATTTT. This translates into CASSVRQGGTQYF. Supplemented by reference TRBV9 and TRBJ2-3, the full variable domain reads DSGVTQTPKHLITATGQRVTLRCSPRSGDLSVYWYQQSLDQGLQFLIQYYNGEERAKGNILERFSAQQFPDLHSELNLSSLELGDSALYFCASSVRQGGTQYFGPGTRLTVL.

In this sample, this clone turned up once. As DNA, the CDR3 is TGTGCCAGCAGCTTCCGGACTAGCGGAGATTACGAGCAGTACTTC. It translates to CASSFRTSGDYEQYF. The gene calls are TRBV11-2 and TRBJ2-7; TRBD2 aligns across 10 bases. V shed 3 bases and J 4 bases; nucleotides not matched to a gene: 6. This CDR3 has 15 amino acids. The germline V gene encodes CDR1 SGHAT and CDR2 FQNNGV.

This clone was recorded only once. The rearrangement joins TRBV4-2 to TRBJ2-7; 7 bases are a match to TRBD1. The germline gives CDR1 LGHNA, CDR2 YNFKEQ. There are 14 residues in the CDR3. J lost 2 bases, V lost 4 bases, and 5 bases had no gene match. The CDR3 protein is CASSLTGPTYEQYF. CDR3 DNA sequence: TGTGCCAGCAGCCTGACAGGGCCGACCTACGAGCAGTACTTC.

The chain is built from TRBV7-8 and TRBJ2-7; D is possibly TRBD2 (6 bases). The germline gives CDR1 SGHVS, CDR2 FQNEAQ. This CDR3 region has 17 residues. The V gene lost 1 base and the J gene lost 0 bases, with 16 bases spanning the gap. CDR3: CASSLVVGRASSYEQYF. CDR3 DNA: TGTGCCAGCAGCTTAGTGGTCGGGAGAGCTAGCTCCTACGAGCAGTACTTC.

The chain joins TRBV7-2 to TRBJ2-2; D possibly corresponds to TRBD1 (6 bases). The V gene's germline CDR1 is SGHTA and CDR2 FQGNSA. There are 15 residues in the CDR3. Trimming left V 5 bases short and J 5 bases short, with 15 bases between. CDR3 in amino acids: CASSPDSWGTGELFF. The CDR3 nucleotides are TGTGCCAGCAGCCCGGACAGTTGGGGAACCGGGGAGCTGTTTTTT.

V is TRBV7-9 and J is TRBJ1-2, with TRBD1 matching 7 bases. The germline V gene encodes CDR1 SEHNR and CDR2 FQNEAQ (reference sequence). The CDR3 consists of 14 residues. Losses at the gene ends were 5 bases for V and 4 bases for J; bases not matched to a gene: 7. The CDR3 protein is CASSPRTGFYGYTF. For the CDR3, the DNA is TGTGCCAGCAGCCCCCGGACAGGATTCTATGGCTACACCTTC. The variable domain in full, completed from reference TRBV7-9 and TRBJ1-2, reads DTGVSQNPRHKITKRGQNVTFRCDPISEHNRLYWYRQTLGQGPEFLTYFQNEAQLEKSRLLSDRFSAERPKGSFSTLEIQRTEQGDSAMYLCASSPRTGFYGYTFGSGTRLTVV.

V usage is TRBV11-2 and J usage is TRBJ2-7, with TRBD2 matching over 8 bases. Germline V gene lookup returns CDR1 SGHAT and CDR2 FQNNGV. CDR3 length equals 16 residues. Germline trimming cut 5 bases from V and 5 bases from J; bases unmatched to any gene: 14. CDR3 nucleotides: TGTGCCAGCAGCCCCCCCTTAGCGGGAAAAGGCGACGAGCAGTACTTC. This sequence encodes CASSPPLAGKGDEQYF.

This sequence joins TRBV27 and TRBJ2-3; no firm D call. V lost 5 bases and J 0 bases, leaving 6 bases between the germline ends. Germline CDR1 MNHEY, CDR2 SMNVEV (reference sequence). The CDR3 is made up of 13 amino acids. CDR3 loop: CASSTLSTDTQYF. Written as DNA, the CDR3 is TGTGCCAGCAGTACGCTTAGCACAGATACGCAGTATTTT.

The chain links TRBV6-5 to TRBJ1-3; possibly TRBD1 for D (5 bases). Trimming left V 6 bases short and J 3 bases short, with 12 bases between. CDR1 is MNHEY, CDR2 SVGAGI, per germline. The CDR3 is made up of 14 amino acids. This CDR3 is CASSPHGGGNTIYF. The CDR3 DNA is TGTGCCAGCAGCCCCCATGGGGGTGGAAACACCATATATTTT.

The gene calls are TRBV9 and TRBJ2-7; tentative D call: TRBD2 (6 bases). The CDR3 consists of 13 residues. Trimming left V 2 bases short and J 2 bases short, with 8 bases between. CDR1 is SGDLS, CDR2 YYNGEE, per germline. The CDR3 region is CASSVGTAYEQYF. For the CDR3, the DNA is TGTGCCAGCAGCGTGGGGACTGCCTACGAGCAGTACTTC.

The chain has TRBV7-9 and TRBJ1-5; D remains ambiguous. The CDR3 has 15 residues. Trimming shortened V by 2 bases and J by 3 bases, and 11 bases separated the two germline ends. Germline lookup yields CDR1 SEHNR and CDR2 FQNEAQ (reference sequence). CDR3 in DNA: TGTGCCAGCAGCTTATCCCTAGGAAACAATCAGCCCCAGCATTTT. This translates into CASSLSLGNNQPQHF.

J is TRBJ2-5 and V is TRBV9; TRBD1 might be the D (6 bases). V was trimmed by 3 bases and J by 2 bases, leaving 17 bases between them. Germline V gene lookup returns CDR1 SGDLS and CDR2 YYNGEE. CDR3 length equals 16 residues. The chain's CDR3 is CASSASGTITQETQYF. The CDR3, as DNA: TGTGCCAGCAGCGCGTCAGGGACAATTACTCAAGAGACCCAGTACTTC. Full variable domain (rest looked up from reference TRBV9 and TRBJ2-5): DSGVTQTPKHLITATGQRVTLRCSPRSGDLSVYWYQQSLDQGLQFLIQYYNGEERAKGNILERFSAQQFPDLHSELNLSSLELGDSALYFCASSASGTITQETQYFGPGTRLLVL.

The chain recombines TRBV19 with TRBJ2-3; 11 bases are a match to TRBD2. This CDR3 comprises 15 residues. J lost 5 bases, V lost 5 bases, and 6 bases had no gene match. Germline CDR1 reads LNHDA; CDR2 reads SQIVND (reference sequence). CDR3 in amino acids: CASSSPGTSGDTQYF. The CDR3 nucleotides are TGTGCCAGTAGTTCCCCCGGGACTAGCGGAGATACGCAGTATTTT.

In this sample, this clone turned up once. The V and J genes are TRBV21-1 and TRBJ1-1; the D call TRBD1 from the table was never checked on the DNA. TRBV21-1 constitutes a pseudogene. This CDR3 region has 16 residues. CDR3 DNA: TGTGCCAGCAGCAAAGCCTCCGCAGGTGGGAACACTGAAGCTTTCTTT. Translated, it gives CASSKASAGGNTEAFF.

V and J are TRBV6-5 and TRBJ1-3; D not resolved. Trimming took off 7 bases at V and 4 bases at J, with 17 bases between the two ends. From germline, CDR1 is MNHEY and CDR2 SVGAGI. The CDR3 sequence is 15 residues long. This CDR3 is CASTGPGVGGNTIYF. DNA of the CDR3: TGTGCCAGCACCGGACCGGGAGTGGGAGGAAACACCATATATTTT.

The chain has TRBV5-1 and TRBJ2-2; no firm D call. The CDR3 consists of 13 residues. Germline V gene sequence: CDR1 SGHRS, CDR2 YFSETQ. V was trimmed by 5 bases and J by 7 bases, leaving 12 bases between them. The CDR3 nucleotides are TGCGCCAGCAGTAAGGCAGATGGCGGGGAGCTGTTTTTT. Its protein product is CASSKADGGELFF. The complete variable domain, with remaining parts taken from reference TRBV5-1 and TRBJ2-2, reads KAGVTQTPRYLIKTRGQQVTLSCSPISGHRSVSWYQQTPGQGLQFLFEYFSETQRNKGNFPGRFSGRQFSNSRSEMNVSTLELGDSALYLCASSKADGGELFFGEGSRLTVL.

The V gene is TRBV27, the J gene TRBJ1-5, with D possibly being TRBD1 (6 bases). The V end was cut by 5 bases, the J end by 9 bases, with 20 bases between. Germline loops: CDR1 MNHEY, CDR2 SMNVEV (reference sequence). This CDR3 has 15 residues. The CDR3 is CASSTRGGTGGPQHF. As DNA, the CDR3 is TGTGCCAGCAGTACCAGGGGAGGGACCGGGGGGCCCCAGCATTTT.

In its sample, this clone was seen once. The J gene is TRBJ2-2, the V gene TRBV5-1, with TRBD2 as a possible D gene (7 bases). V lost 0 bases to trimming and J lost 4 bases, with 13 bases between them. The CDR3 spans 16 residues. Germline V gene data show CDR1 as SGHRS and CDR2 as YFSETQ. The CDR3 reads CASSLVAGAGTGELFF. The DNA for the CDR3 is TGCGCCAGCAGCTTGGTGGCGGGGGCGGGCACCGGGGAGCTGTTTTTT.

This clone was seen a single time. The chain is built from TRBV2 and TRBJ1-4; possible D gene TRBD1, 5 bases. Trimming stripped 5 bases from V and 0 bases from J, with 10 bases between. The germline CDR1 and CDR2 sequences are SNHLY and FYNNEI. The CDR3 loop spans 15 amino acids. The CDR3: CASSRDGATNEKLFF. CDR3 in DNA: TGTGCCAGCAGTCGGGACGGTGCAACTAATGAAAAACTGTTTTTT.

This clone appeared once. The rearrangement uses TRBV30 and TRBJ1-1; D gene unclear. The CDR3 spans 13 residues. The germline V gene has CDR1 GTSNPN and CDR2 SVGIG (reference sequence). Trimming removed 1 base from V and 4 bases from J, with 10 bases in between. The CDR3 DNA follows: TGTGCCTGGAGTGGTTTTGTAGTCACTGAAGCTTTCTTT. Amino acids: CAWSGFVVTEAFF.